These T cell receptor beta chains were read from a single sample in a study of cytomegalovirus exposure and HLA in healthy donors. Clones were sequenced by immunoSEQ multiplex PCR, and TCRdb holds only the in-frame ones, with some missing. The table includes about 69,000 clones, about 73% detected once. The sample taken for sequencing was PBMCs. These receptor sequences come from a woman aged 25-40 years in good health and CMV-seronegative. Each CDR3 is given with its conserved first and last residue. D genes are given only for firm matches. Part of the rows lack a size; the others show once, few, many or a class for expanded clones.

V	size	J	D	CDR3	DNA
TRBV28	-	TRBJ1-1	-	CASSSRMNTEAFF	TGTGCCAGCAGTTCTCGTATGAACACTGAAGCTTTCTTT
TRBV2	few	TRBJ1-4	TRBD1	CASSVGDRARVF	TGTGCCAGCAGCGTGGGTGACAGGGCTAGGGTTTTT
TRBV9	few	TRBJ1-2	-	CASSGRAGADGYTF	TGTGCCAGCAGCGGAAGGGCAGGGGCAGATGGCTACACCTTC
TRBV7-2	-	TRBJ2-7	TRBD1	CASSLGGQARKQYF	TGTGCCAGCAGCTTAGGGGGACAGGCGAGGAAGCAGTACTTC
TRBV10-3	few	TRBJ1-1	-	CAISQDSEAFF	TGTGCCATCAGTCAGGACAGCGAGGCTTTCTTT
TRBV28	few	TRBJ1-6	-	CASRPLDRPYSPLHF	TGTGCCAGCAGGCCGTTAGACAGGCCTTACTCACCCCTCCACTTT
TRBV2	-	TRBJ2-7	-	CASSDSAAHSYEQYF	TGTGCCAGCAGTGATTCGGCAGCGCACTCCTACGAGCAGTACTTC
TRBV30	-	TRBJ1-3	TRBD1	CATRGLSGNTIYF	TGTGCGACCAGGGGGCTCTCTGGAAACACCATATATTTT
TRBV15	-	TRBJ2-2	TRBD2	CATSRLGGVRTGELFF	TGTGCCACCAGCAGGCTGGGGGGGGTCCGTACCGGGGAGCTGTTTTTT
TRBV2	-	TRBJ1-2	-	CASSRDYGYTF	TGTGCCAGCAGCAGGGACTATGGCTACACCTTC
TRBV11-2	-	TRBJ2-3	TRBD2	CASSPRTSGTDTQYF	TGTGCCAGCAGCCCCCGGACTAGCGGAACAGATACGCAGTATTTT
TRBV6-1	few	TRBJ2-5	TRBD2	CASSEGSGNTQETQYF	TGTGCCAGCAGTGAAGGTAGCGGGAACACCCAAGAGACCCAGTACTTC
TRBV9	-	TRBJ2-3	TRBD1	CASSSHQGASADTQYF	TGTGCCAGCAGCTCCCATCAGGGGGCGTCGGCAGATACGCAGTATTTT
TRBV6-6	-	TRBJ1-3	-	CASTLTARGNTIYF	TGTGCCAGCACCCTCACGGCGAGGGGGAACACCATATATTTT
TRBV9	-	TRBJ2-7	-	CASSVAGVYGEQYF	TGTGCCAGCAGCGTAGCGGGGGTGTATGGCGAGCAGTACTTC
TRBV4-1	-	TRBJ2-5	TRBD2	CASSQGLAGGYETQYF	TGCGCCAGCAGCCAAGGACTAGCGGGGGGATACGAGACCCAGTACTTC
TRBV7-3	-	TRBJ2-2	-	CASSLVGSNTGELFF	TGTGCCAGCAGCTTGGTAGGGAGTAACACCGGGGAGCTGTTTTTT
TRBV5-4	-	TRBJ2-7	TRBD2	CASSLAGTSGYEQYF	TGTGCCAGCAGCTTGGCCGGGACTAGCGGCTACGAGCAGTACTTC
TRBV7-9	-	TRBJ1-2	-	CASSSRGAATYGYTF	TGTGCCAGCAGCTCACGTGGGGCGGCTACCTATGGCTACACCTTC
TRBV15	once	TRBJ2-7	-	CATAGDRRSYEQYF	TGTGCCACCGCTGGTGATCGGAGATCCTACGAGCAGTACTTC
TRBV19	-	TRBJ1-5	-	CASSARGLNQPQHF	TGTGCCAGTAGTGCCCGTGGGCTTAATCAGCCCCAGCATTTT
TRBV29-1	-	TRBJ2-7	TRBD1	CSVRTGGTYEQYF	TGCAGCGTGAGGACAGGGGGGACCTACGAGCAGTACTTC
TRBV19	few	TRBJ1-2	-	CASNWGPNPGYTF	TGTGCCAGTAACTGGGGGCCGAATCCTGGCTACACCTTC
TRBV29-1	few	TRBJ2-3	TRBD2	CSGGGSSGTDTQYF	TGCAGCGGGGGGGGGTCTTCAGGCACAGATACGCAGTATTTT
TRBV18	-	TRBJ1-6	TRBD1	CASSPTGQGFSLLHF	TGTGCCAGCTCACCGACGGGACAGGGTTTCTCTCTCCTCCACTTT
TRBV6-4	-	TRBJ2-2	-	CASSDLRASGELFF	TGTGCCAGCAGTGATTTGCGGGCCTCCGGGGAGCTGTTTTTT
TRBV5-4	few	TRBJ1-3	-	CASSSKAGEWGNTIYF	TGTGCCAGCAGCTCCAAAGCCGGGGAATGGGGAAACACCATATATTTT
TRBV27	-	TRBJ2-3	TRBD2	CASSWGLAGGPGTQYF	TGTGCCAGCAGTTGGGGATTAGCGGGGGGGCCCGGTACGCAGTATTTT
TRBV12-5	-	TRBJ1-2	TRBD1	CASGLVPGQGGYGYTF	TGTGCTAGTGGTTTGGTACCGGGACAGGGCGGCTATGGCTACACCTTC
TRBV10-3	-	TRBJ2-7	TRBD1	CAISESIRWTGGDYEQYF	TGTGCCATCAGTGAGTCAATTCGGTGGACAGGGGGTGATTACGAGCAGTACTTC
TRBV7-6	-	TRBJ2-7	-	CASSSQGPSYEQYF	TGTGCCAGCAGTTCTCAGGGGCCATCCTACGAGCAGTACTTC
TRBV7-3	-	TRBJ2-3	-	CASSSLDSGDLRDTQYF	TGTGCCAGCAGTTCTTTGGACAGCGGGGACCTCAGAGATACGCAGTATTTT
TRBV14	-	TRBJ2-7	-	CASSQGRWGYEQYF	TGTGCCAGCAGCCAGGGGAGGTGGGGCTACGAGCAGTACTTC
TRBV7-8	-	TRBJ2-1	TRBD2	CATGASGTYNEQFF	TGTGCCACCGGGGCTAGCGGGACTTACAATGAGCAGTTCTTC
TRBV7-9	-	TRBJ2-3	TRBD1	CASSRTGATDTQYF	TGTGCCAGCAGTCGAACAGGGGCCACAGATACGCAGTATTTT
TRBV4-3	-	TRBJ1-5	TRBD1	CASSQGQGGQPQHF	TGCGCCAGCAGCCAGGGACAGGGGGGACAGCCCCAGCATTTT
TRBV19	-	TRBJ1-1	-	CASRWQGYTEAFF	TGTGCCAGTAGGTGGCAGGGATACACTGAAGCTTTCTTT
TRBV5-4	-	TRBJ2-2	-	CARGDITNTGELFF	TGTGCCAGGGGGGACATTACGAACACCGGGGAGCTGTTTTTT
TRBV19	-	TRBJ1-1	-	CASSSPAGNTEAFF	TGTGCCAGTAGTTCCCCGGCGGGGAACACTGAAGCTTTCTTT
TRBV7-7	-	TRBJ1-4	-	CASSLVEGSEKLFF	TGTGCCAGCAGCTTAGTGGAGGGATCTGAAAAACTGTTTTTT
TRBV6-4	few	TRBJ2-3	-	CASSDRGTDTQYF	TGTGCCAGCAGTGACAGAGGCACAGATACGCAGTATTTT
TRBV5-8	-	TRBJ2-1	-	CASSLAEGSHPGSYNEQFF	TGTGCCAGCAGCTTGGCCGAAGGGTCTCACCCGGGATCCTACAATGAGCAGTTCTTC
TRBV2	-	TRBJ1-4	-	CASSETAAGVEKLFF	TGTGCCAGCAGTGAAACGGCGGCAGGGGTTGAAAAACTGTTTTTT
TRBV9	-	TRBJ2-5	TRBD2	CASSVEGSGGARAKTQYF	TGTGCCAGCAGCGTAGAGGGTAGCGGGGGGGCCAGGGCAAAGACCCAGTACTTC
TRBV7-2	-	TRBJ2-1	TRBD2	CASSLNGGGIYNEQFF	TGTGCCAGCAGCTTAAACGGCGGGGGGATCTACAATGAGCAGTTCTTC
TRBV27	-	TRBJ1-4	-	CASGPGSTNEKLFF	TGTGCCTCCGGCCCGGGTTCAACTAATGAAAAACTGTTTTTT
TRBV5-6	-	TRBJ2-5	TRBD1	CASSQRTTGTETQYF	TGTGCCAGCAGCCAGAGAACGACAGGGACGGAGACCCAGTACTTC
TRBV5-5	-	TRBJ2-3	TRBD2	CASSRRLAGGLTTDTQYF	TGTGCCAGCAGCCGCCGGTTGGCGGGGGGTCTTACCACAGATACGCAGTATTTT